Following are 29 T cell receptor beta chains from one sample sequenced in a study of response to subunit inactivated influenza vaccine. TCRdb recomputed calls from the RT-PCR reads with MiXCR, one row per CDR3 protein. Of about 570,000 distinct CDR3 sequences in the sample, roughly 10% were seen once. These sequences were also reported in another study, on T cells expressing NK-cell markers. That paper states: With UMIs, 5'RACE template switching was used to make TCR beta cDNA.

The material sequenced was PBMCs from blood, taken on the day of vaccination. The receptors come from a man in his forties or fifties who received an inactivated influenza vaccine.

The table lists this clonotype with many counts. V is TRBV7-9 and J is TRBJ1-2; D gene uncertain. Trimming took off 3 bases at V and 2 bases at J, with 10 bases between the two ends. Germline assignment: CDR1 SEHNR and CDR2 FQNEAQ (reference sequence). The CDR3 has 14 amino acids. The CDR3 DNA reads TGTGCCAGCAGCTTGGGGAGCGCGAACTATGGCTACACCTTC. Translation: CASSLGSANYGYTF.

This clonotype was detected a few times. This rearrangement joins TRBV12-3 or TRBV12-4 to TRBJ2-5; D is unresolved. V lost 3 bases, J lost 1 base, and 9 bases lay in between. CDR3 length: 14 amino acids. As DNA, the CDR3 is TGTGCCAGCAGTTTTGGTCTATCCCAAGAGACCCAGTACTTC. Protein: CASSFGLSQETQYF.

In this sample, this clonotype turned up a few times. The CDR3 region is CASSASAGNTIYF. DNA of the CDR3: TGTGCCAGCAGTGCCAGTGCTGGAAACACCATATATTTT. The chain links TRBV25-1 to TRBJ1-3; the D is unclear. V was clipped by 4 bases and J by 2 bases, with 6 bases between them. The CDR3 is 13 amino acids. Germline values: CDR1 MGHDK, CDR2 SYGVNS.

At least ten counts were recorded for this clonotype. This chain joins TRBV12-3 or TRBV12-4 and TRBJ2-2; 8 bases match TRBD1. This CDR3 contains 16 residues. After removal of 5 bases from V and 6 bases from J, the junction contained 11 bases not matched to a gene. The CDR3 region is CASSPGGTGVPGELFF. The CDR3 DNA reads as TGTGCCAGCAGTCCAGGGGGGACAGGTGTCCCCGGGGAGCTGTTTTTT.

The V and J genes are TRBV6-4 and TRBJ2-5; D might be TRBD2 (5 bases). V was cut by 2 bases and J by 1 base, with 11 bases left in between. This CDR3 has 15 amino acids. Germline V lookup: CDR1 MRHNA, CDR2 SNTAGT. The DNA of the CDR3 is TGTGCCAGCAGTGACCCAAGCGGAGTCCAAGAGACCCAGTACTTC. As protein: CASSDPSGVQETQYF.

CDR3 sequence: CASSEFTGVEGYTF. CDR3 DNA sequence: TGTGCCAGCAGTGAATTTACGGGTGTGGAGGGCTACACCTTC. V usage is TRBV6-1 and J usage is TRBJ1-2; D gene unclear. The CDR3 covers 14 residues. V lost 2 bases to trimming and J lost 8 bases, with 15 bases between them. Per germline, CDR1 MNHNS and CDR2 SASEGT.

V is TRBV6-1 and J is TRBJ1-1; D perhaps matches TRBD1 (6 bases). V lost 6 bases to trimming and J lost 4 bases, with 18 bases between them. There are 15 residues in the CDR3. CDR1 and CDR2 from the germline V gene are MNHNS and SASEGT. DNA of the CDR3: TGTGCCAGCAGAGTTGGGGCAGGGGTGGTCACTGAAGCTTTCTTT. Encoded protein: CASRVGAGVVTEAFF.

This clonotype turned up a few times. The chain links TRBV7-9 to TRBJ2-5, with D possibly being TRBD2 (6 bases). Germline assignment: CDR1 SEHNR and CDR2 FQNEAQ (reference sequence). CDR3 length equals 14 residues. Trimming took 3 bases from V and 5 from J, leaving 13 bases between them. CDR3 bases: TGTGCCAGCAGCTTCGGGGGACTGGCGGAGACCCAGTACTTC. Its protein product is CASSFGGLAETQYF.

The chain couples TRBV12-3 or TRBV12-4 to TRBJ2-5; the match to TRBD1 covers 11 bases. Trimming at V came to 6 bases and at J to 4 bases, leaving 7 bases not matched to a gene. This CDR3 spans 15 amino acids. CDR3 bases: TGTGCCAGCAGCCGGACAGGGGGCCTGGGAGAGACCCAGTACTTC. Amino acid sequence: CASSRTGGLGETQYF.

V gene TRBV4-3 combines with J gene TRBJ1-2; D may be TRBD1 (5 bases). With 4 bases removed from V and 7 bases from J, the gap between germline ends came to 19 bases. Germline CDR1 is LGHNA and CDR2 is YSLEER. The CDR3 has 15 amino acids. In DNA, the CDR3 is TGCGCCAGCAGCCGAGCCGTAACTGGTCAGGGTGGCTACACCTTC. Translated: CASSRAVTGQGGYTF.

This clonotype was detected many times. The V and J genes are TRBV6-2 or TRBV6-3 and TRBJ1-1, with TRBD1 as a possible D gene (5 bases). V was trimmed by 5 bases and J by 6 bases, leaving 10 bases between them. Germline loops: CDR1 MNHEY, CDR2 SVGEGT. The CDR3 is made up of 12 amino acids. The DNA of the CDR3 is TGTGCCAGCAGTGCGGGGGGGGCTGAAGCTTTCTTT. This codes for CASSAGGAEAFF.

This clonotype showed up just a few times. The rearrangement uses TRBV7-9 and TRBJ2-7, with no clear D. The CDR3 is 12 amino acids. The germline CDR1 and CDR2 sequences are SEHNR and FQNEAQ (reference sequence). With 5 bases removed from V and 3 bases from J, the gap between germline ends came to 8 bases. The CDR3 DNA sequence: TGTGCCAGCAGCGACCCGGACTACGAGCAGTACTTC. This codes for CASSDPDYEQYF.

This chain connects TRBV6-6 to TRBJ1-5; 7 bases are a match to TRBD1. This CDR3 spans 13 amino acids. The V and J ends lost 6 bases and 6 bases, in that order; junction bases with no gene match: 5. Per the germline V gene, CDR1 is MNHNY and CDR2 is SVGAGI (reference sequence). The CDR3 region is CASRHDRAQPQHF. CDR3 sequence (DNA): TGTGCCAGCAGACACGACAGGGCTCAGCCCCAGCATTTT.

This clonotype was found a few times. J is TRBJ2-5 and V is TRBV6-1; possible D gene TRBD2, 6 bases. The CDR3 runs 15 residues. Deletions cut 6 bases from V and 5 bases from J, with 19 bases between. CDR1 is MNHNS, CDR2 SASEGT, per germline. The DNA of the CDR3 is TGTGCCAGCAGCCTTGGGGAGACTAGATTCGAGACCCAGTACTTC. Encoded protein: CASSLGETRFETQYF.

A few counts support this clonotype. The CDR3 nucleotides are TGCAGCGTTCGGGCCCTCTATGGCTACACCTTC. Amino acid sequence: CSVRALYGYTF. The gene calls are TRBV29-1 and TRBJ1-2; D is ambiguous. The germline V and J ends were trimmed by 5 bases and 4 bases, with 8 bases remaining between them. This CDR3 comprises 11 residues. Germline V gives CDR1 SQVTM, CDR2 ANQGSEA.

This clonotype was seen only a few times. V gene TRBV11-2 combines with J gene TRBJ2-1, with D perhaps assigned TRBD1 or TRBD2 (5 bases each). CDR3 length: 13 residues. Between the trimmed V and J ends, which lost 7 bases and 2 bases, there was a span of 9 bases. Germline CDR1 and CDR2: SGHAT and FQNNGV. The CDR3 DNA reads as TGTGCCAGCAAAACGGGACCCTACAATGAGCAGTTCTTC. This sequence encodes CASKTGPYNEQFF.

The V gene is TRBV12-3 or TRBV12-4, the J gene TRBJ2-4, with 8 bases matching TRBD2. The CDR3 has 20 residues. Trimming took 5 bases from V and 0 from J; bases not matched to a gene: 18. CDR3 residues: CASSPTGGAQDALAKNIQYF. The CDR3 DNA reads as TGTGCCAGCAGTCCCACGGGGGGGGCCCAAGATGCCCTAGCCAAAAACATTCAGTACTTC.

This chain links TRBV7-9 with TRBJ2-2; 7 positions agree with TRBD1. Germline trimming cut 5 bases from V and 6 bases from J; bases unmatched to any gene: 6. There are 14 residues in the CDR3. Germline V lookup: CDR1 SEHNR, CDR2 FQNEAQ (reference sequence). CDR3 residues: CASSQQQGSGELFF. CDR3 nucleotide sequence: TGTGCCAGCAGCCAGCAACAGGGGTCCGGGGAGCTGTTTTTT. Full variable domain (rest looked up from reference TRBV7-9 and TRBJ2-2): DTGVSQNPRHKITKRGQNVTFRCDPISEHNRLYWYRQTLGQGPEFLTYFQNEAQLEKSRLLSDRFSAERPKGSFSTLEIQRTEQGDSAMYLCASSQQQGSGELFFGEGSRLTVL.

This clonotype has more than one count but fewer than ten. The gene calls are TRBV7-6 and TRBJ2-3; D is perhaps TRBD1 or TRBD2 (5 bases each). Trimming removed 5 bases from V and 4 bases from J, with 13 bases in between. The CDR3 is 14 amino acids. Germline values: CDR1 SGHVS, CDR2 FNYEAQ. CDR3: CASSLMGESDTQYF. The CDR3 coding sequence is TGTGCCAGCAGCCTGATGGGGGAGTCAGATACGCAGTATTTT.

This clonotype was counted many times. V and J are TRBV12-3 or TRBV12-4 and TRBJ2-7; 9 bases agree with TRBD1. V trimming: 6 bases; J trimming: 2 bases; junction bases outside the gene matches: 5. There are 14 residues in the CDR3. CDR3 loop: CASRPGTGTYEQYF. The CDR3 DNA follows: TGTGCCAGCAGACCCGGGACAGGGACCTACGAGCAGTACTTC.

This clonotype occurred a few times. The CDR3 loop is CASLSTSGRADTGELFF. Here the CDR3 DNA reads TGTGCCAGCCTTTCGACTAGCGGGAGGGCGGACACCGGGGAGCTGTTTTTT. The chain couples TRBV12-3 or TRBV12-4 to TRBJ2-2, with 14 bases matching TRBD2. V trimming: 8 bases; J trimming: 3 bases; junction bases outside the gene matches: 8. The CDR3 is made up of 17 amino acids.

This clonotype was counted only a few times. This sequence joins TRBV12-3 or TRBV12-4 and TRBJ2-5, with D possibly TRBD1 on 5 matching bases. Trimming took off 3 bases at V and 2 bases at J, with 13 bases between the two ends. This CDR3 is built from 15 residues. The CDR3 nucleotides read TGTGCCAGCAGTTTTTCCCCGACAGCTCAAGAGACCCAGTACTTC. Translation: CASSFSPTAQETQYF.

The V call is TRBV6-2 or TRBV6-3, the J call TRBJ2-4; unclear D gene. V gave up 5 bases and J gave up 1 base, with 12 bases separating them. Germline lookup yields CDR1 MNHEY and CDR2 SVGEGT. The length of the CDR3 is 15 residues. The CDR3 sequence: CASSPHELAKNIQYF. The CDR3 DNA follows: TGTGCCAGCAGTCCGCATGAACTTGCCAAAAACATTCAGTACTTC.

A few counts support this clonotype. The chain combines TRBV28 with TRBJ1-2; D is undetermined. The germline V and J ends were trimmed by 3 bases and 3 bases, with 8 bases remaining between them. There are 13 residues in the CDR3. Germline CDR1 MDHEN, CDR2 SYDVKM. The CDR3 DNA sequence: TGTGCCAGCAGTTTCACCAGTCACTATGGCTACACCTTC. Its protein product is CASSFTSHYGYTF.

In this sample, this clonotype turned up a few times. The chain has TRBV7-2 and TRBJ2-5; 8 bases are a match to TRBD1. The CDR3 extends over 15 amino acids. CDR1 SGHTA and CDR2 FQGNSA come from the germline V gene. Trimming took 8 bases from V and 2 from J; bases not matched to a gene: 10. The DNA for the CDR3 is TGTGCCAGCGACCCAGAGGACAGGGAACAAGAGACCCAGTACTTC. Protein product: CASDPEDREQETQYF.

This clonotype was detected a few times. The V and J genes are TRBV4-2 and TRBJ2-2, with unresolved D. V lost 0 bases and J lost 6, with 8 bases in between. The CDR3 is 14 residues long. Germline V lookup: CDR1 LGHNA, CDR2 YNFKEQ. The chain's CDR3 is CASSQDLGAGELFF. The CDR3 DNA reads TGTGCCAGCAGCCAAGATCTTGGGGCCGGGGAGCTGTTTTTT.

This clonotype was recorded a few times. The chain joins TRBV9 to TRBJ1-2; D not resolved. Trimming cost V 0 bases and J 4 bases, with 13 bases left between them. Germline CDR1 SGDLS, CDR2 YYNGEE. CDR3 size: 15 residues. The CDR3 sequence is CASSVDSQPIYGYTF. The CDR3 DNA is TGTGCCAGCAGCGTAGATTCCCAGCCCATCTATGGCTACACCTTC.

There are a few counts of this clonotype. The chain has TRBV7-6 and TRBJ2-5; D remains ambiguous. Germline V lookup: CDR1 SGHVS, CDR2 FNYEAQ. V gave up 7 bases and J gave up 2 bases, with 17 bases separating them. The CDR3 has 15 amino acids. The CDR3 spells CASTRNRQLQETQYF. The CDR3 region has the DNA TGTGCCAGCACAAGAAACCGGCAGTTACAAGAGACCCAGTACTTC.

Only a few counts were recorded for this clonotype. As DNA, the CDR3 is TGCAGTGCTAGTGGGGAGGGAGGGCACGAGCAGTACTTC. Protein product: CSASGEGGHEQYF. This chain connects TRBV20-1 to TRBJ2-7; TRBD2 matches 7 bases. Germline V CDR1 and CDR2: DFQATT, SNEGSKA (reference sequence). After removal of 3 bases from V and 5 bases from J, the junction contained 7 bases not matched to a gene. The CDR3 spans 13 residues.